A selection of T cell receptor beta chains follows, all from one sample in a study of control samples from healthy donors and cancer patients. Method: immunoSEQ multiplex PCR; TCRdb's copy keeps in-frame clones and lacks some. The table for this sample gives fewer than 200,000 clones. The sample comprised blood. These receptors were taken from a woman aged 25 to 45 in good health. Each CDR3 is given with its conserved first and last residue. A D gene is named only where the DNA matches it firmly.

>TRBJ1-4|14|TRBV2|-
TGTGCCAGCAGTTACCGGGCCGCGGGTGAAAAACTGTTTTTT
CASSYRAAGEKLFF
>TRBJ2-1|17|TRBV6-1|TRBD2
TGTGCCAGCAGTGTGGGGACTAGCGGGGTCGCCTACAATGAGCAGTTCTTC
CASSVGTSGVAYNEQFF
>TRBJ2-3|16|TRBV7-8|-
TGTGCCAGCAGCTTATTGCCAGGGAGAGTCACAGATACGCAGTATTTT
CASSLLPGRVTDTQYF
>TRBJ1-6|17|TRBV5-1|-
TGCGCCAGCAGCCACTACAGTACAGCGACCTCAGGGTCACCCCTCCACTTT
CASSHYSTATSGSPLHF
>TRBJ2-5|14|TRBV7-7|-
TGTGCTAGCAGCTTAAATGCAGGCCGGGAGACCCAGTACTTC
CASSLNAGRETQYF
>TRBJ1-6|16|TRBV4-3|TRBD1
TGCGCCAGCAGCGCGGAGGGGACAGTCAATAATTCACCCCTCCACTTT
CASSAEGTVNNSPLHF
>TRBJ1-4|13|TRBV2|TRBD1
TGTGCCAGCAGGAGGACAGGGGATGAAAAACTGTTTTTT
CASRRTGDEKLFF
>TRBJ2-2|13|TRBV5-6|TRBD2
TGTGCCAGCAGCTTGACTAGCGTCGGGGAGCTGTTTTTT
CASSLTSVGELFF
>TRBJ1-5|13|TRBV2|-
TGTGCCAGCAGGGGCGGACACTATCAGCCCCAGCATTTT
CASRGGHYQPQHF
>TRBJ2-2|14|TRBV5-1|-
TGCGCCAGCAGCTTGATCGTTGATACCGGGGAGCTGTTTTTT
CASSLIVDTGELFF
>TRBJ2-3|19|TRBV10-1|-
TGCGCCAGCAGTGAGTTTGGGTGGGGCAAACCCGCTAGCACAGATACGCAGTATTTT
CASSEFGWGKPASTDTQYF
>TRBJ1-5|15|TRBV19|-
TGTGCCAGTATCCCAACCGAGGGCTACAATCAGCCCCAGCATTTT
CASIPTEGYNQPQHF
>TRBJ2-7|15|TRBV5-4|TRBD1
TGTGCCAGCAGCCTGACAGGGGATCACTCCTACGAGCAGTACTTC
CASSLTGDHSYEQYF
>TRBJ1-3|14|TRBV7-2|-
TGTGCCAGCAGCCCTAGACAGGCCGGAAACACCATATATTTT
CASSPRQAGNTIYF
>TRBJ1-3|13|TRBV27|-
TGTGCCAGCAGTTACGGACAGGGAAACACCATATATTTT
CASSYGQGNTIYF
>TRBJ2-2|15|TRBV4-2|-
TGTGCCAGCAGCCAAGTTAACACAGCGAACGGGGAGCTGTTTTTT
CASSQVNTANGELFF
>TRBJ2-1|14|TRBV24-1|-
TGTGCCACCAGTGATTTGGGGAACGGGGGATCGGAGTTCTTC
CATSDLGNGGSEFF
>TRBJ1-2|14|TRBV5-6|-
TGTGCCAGCAGCTATGGACTAGCCGTCGGGGGCTACACCTTC
CASSYGLAVGGYTF
>TRBJ1-3|16|TRBV19|TRBD1
TGTGCCAGTAGTATCGACAGGGGGGCCTCTGGAAACACCATATATTTT
CASSIDRGASGNTIYF
>TRBJ2-7|14|TRBV7-3|-
TGTGCCAGCAGCTTAAATCCAGGGACCTACGAGCAGTACTTC
CASSLNPGTYEQYF
>TRBJ2-3|16|TRBV27|TRBD2
TGTGCCAGCAGTTTAGCGGAAAAAGGACTAGCAGATACGCAGTATTTT
CASSLAEKGLADTQYF
>TRBJ2-7|15|TRBV27|TRBD2
TGTGCCAGCACCCATAGCGGGGGGGCATCCTACGAGCAGTACTTC
CASTHSGGASYEQYF
>TRBJ1-1|14|TRBV11-2|-
TGTGCCAGCAGCCGATCCCACGTGAACACTGAAGCTTTCTTT
CASSRSHVNTEAFF
>TRBJ1-1|15|TRBV3-1/TRBV3-2|TRBD1
TGTGCCAGCAGCCAAGGATCTCGACAGGGGGGTCCCCGGTTCTTT
CASSQGSRQGGPRFF
>TRBJ2-7|14|TRBV6-5|TRBD1
TGTGCCAGCAGAGGACAGGGGAGGGGTTACGAGCAGTACTTC
CASRGQGRGYEQYF
>TRBJ1-3|14|TRBV5-1|-
TGCGCCAGCAGCTTGCTGGACTCTGGAAACACCATATATTTT
CASSLLDSGNTIYF
>TRBJ1-1|14|TRBV5-1|TRBD1
TGCGCCAGCAGCTTGGCAGGGGGCTACACTGAAGCTTTCTTT
CASSLAGGYTEAFF
>TRBJ1-4|14|TRBV9|-
TGTGCCAGCAGCCTAGGGCCGGGTCGTGAAAAACTGTTTTTT
CASSLGPGREKLFF
>TRBJ1-1|14|TRBV5-1|-
TGCGCCAGTTCTGAAGGGATTGGGGGCACTGAAGCTTTCTTT
CASSEGIGGTEAFF
>TRBJ1-3|13|TRBV15|-
TGTGCCACCTCCTACGAATCTGGAAACACCATATATTTT
CATSYESGNTIYF
>TRBJ2-1|13|TRBV3-1/TRBV3-2|-
TGTGCCAGCAGTACGACTAATAACAATGAGCAGTTCTTC
CASSTTNNNEQFF
>TRBJ1-4|14|TRBV5-1|-
TGCGCCAGCAGCTTGGACCCCCAAATGAAAAAACTGTTTTTT
CASSLDPQMKKLFF
>TRBJ2-7|15|TRBV6-5|-
TGTGCCAGCACTCAGGGGGGGTCAAACTCCTACGAGCAGTACTTC
CASTQGGSNSYEQYF
>TRBJ1-1|16|TRBV19|TRBD1
TGTGCCAGTAGTCTTACAGGGGGCCTCCTGAACACTGAAGCTTTCTTT
CASSLTGGLLNTEAFF
>TRBJ1-1|18|TRBV7-9|-
TGTGCCAGCAGCTTGTCGAGCGGGGGGCCGATTCTGTTATCCGAAGCTTTCTTT
CASSLSSGGPILLSEAFF
>TRBJ1-4|16|TRBV6-5|-
TGTGCCAGCAGTTGGTCAGGGGAGGCGACTAATGAAAAACTGTTTTTT
CASSWSGEATNEKLFF